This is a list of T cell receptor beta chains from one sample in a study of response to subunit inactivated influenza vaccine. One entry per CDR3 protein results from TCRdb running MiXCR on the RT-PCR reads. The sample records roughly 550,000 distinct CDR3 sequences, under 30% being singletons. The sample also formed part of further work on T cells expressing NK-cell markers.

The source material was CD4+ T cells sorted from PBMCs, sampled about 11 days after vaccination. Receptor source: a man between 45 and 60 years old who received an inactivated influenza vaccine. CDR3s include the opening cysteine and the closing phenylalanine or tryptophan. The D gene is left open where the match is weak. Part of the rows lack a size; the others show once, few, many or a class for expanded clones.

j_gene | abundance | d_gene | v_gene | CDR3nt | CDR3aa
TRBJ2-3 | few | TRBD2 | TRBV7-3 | TGTGCCAGCAGCCCGGGACTAGCGTTCAGCACAGATACGCAGTATTTT | CASSPGLAFSTDTQYF
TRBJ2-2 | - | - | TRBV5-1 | TGCGCCAGCAGCTCTACAGGGAAGGTCGGGGGGGAGCTGTTTTTT | CASSSTGKVGGELFF
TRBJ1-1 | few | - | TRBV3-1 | TGTGCCAGCACCAATGCGGGTAGTGAAGCTTTCTTT | CASTNAGSEAFF
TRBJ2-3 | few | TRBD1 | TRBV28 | TGTGCCAGCAACAGAGCGGGACAGGGGGCAGATACGCAGTATTTT | CASNRAGQGADTQYF
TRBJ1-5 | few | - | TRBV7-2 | TGTGCCAGCAGCTGGGGGTCCAGCAATCAGCCCCAGCATTTT | CASSWGSSNQPQHF
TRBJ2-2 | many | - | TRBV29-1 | TGCAGCGTTGCGAGTGGGAAACACACCGGGGAGCTGTTTTTT | CSVASGKHTGELFF
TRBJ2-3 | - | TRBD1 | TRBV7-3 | TGTGCCAGCAGCGTATCCGGGACAGGGGGCGCAGATACGCAGTATTTT | CASSVSGTGGADTQYF
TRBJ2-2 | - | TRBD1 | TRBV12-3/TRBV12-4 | TGTGCCAGCAGAGCTGGACAGGGGGCCCTCACCGGGGAGCTGTTTTTT | CASRAGQGALTGELFF
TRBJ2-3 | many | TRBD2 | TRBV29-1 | TGCAGCGTTGTACTAGCGGTTAGCACAGATACGCAGTATTTT | CSVVLAVSTDTQYF
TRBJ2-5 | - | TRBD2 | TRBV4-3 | TGCGCCAGCAGCCAAGGTTTCCTACTAGCGGCTCAAGAGACCCAGTACTTC | CASSQGFLLAAQETQYF
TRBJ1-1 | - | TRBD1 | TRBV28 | TGTGCCAGCGGGACAGGGTTTTGGAACACTGAAGCTTTCTTT | CASGTGFWNTEAFF
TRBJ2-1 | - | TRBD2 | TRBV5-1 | TGCGCCAGCAGCTTAATAGCGGGGGGGGATAATGAGCAGTTCTTC | CASSLIAGGDNEQFF